These T cell receptor beta chains were read from a single sample in a study of blood T cell repertoires in COVID-19. Sequencing used immunoSEQ multiplex PCR; TCRdb keeps in-frame clones, though not all of them. Of 150,000 to 200,000 clones in the sample, roughly four fifths were seen once. Sequences were obtained from peripheral blood. The source of these receptors is a man aged 55-75 years with active or convalescent COVID-19. CDR3s include the opening cysteine and the closing phenylalanine or tryptophan. The order of the fields is clone size, V gene, D gene, J gene, CDR3 protein, CDR3 DNA. The D gene is left open where the match is weak. Rows may omit the clone size; those that give it use once, few, many or a size class.

clone size: NA; V gene: TRBV5-1; D gene: NA; J gene: TRBJ2-5; CDR3 protein: CASSPGRAGSETQYF; CDR3 DNA: TGCGCCAGCAGCCCTGGAAGGGCGGGAAGCGAGACCCAGTACTTC
clone size: NA; V gene: TRBV18; D gene: TRBD1; J gene: TRBJ1-4; CDR3 protein: CASSRGQATTNEKLFF; CDR3 DNA: TGTGCCAGCTCACGGGGACAGGCCACAACTAATGAAAAACTGTTTTTT
clone size: NA; V gene: TRBV11-2; D gene: NA; J gene: TRBJ2-7; CDR3 protein: CASSLEGTPSYEQYF; CDR3 DNA: TGTGCCAGCAGCTTAGAAGGGACACCATCCTACGAGCAGTACTTC
clone size: NA; V gene: TRBV5-1; D gene: NA; J gene: TRBJ1-2; CDR3 protein: CASRSSPGMNYGYTF; CDR3 DNA: TGCGCCAGCAGATCCTCGCCAGGGATGAACTATGGCTACACCTTC
clone size: NA; V gene: TRBV5-8; D gene: TRBD1; J gene: TRBJ2-7; CDR3 protein: CASSLGQGPYEQYF; CDR3 DNA: TGTGCCAGCAGCTTGGGACAGGGACCCTACGAGCAGTACTTC
clone size: once; V gene: TRBV4-2; D gene: NA; J gene: TRBJ2-7; CDR3 protein: CASSQDQRTAYEQYF; CDR3 DNA: TGTGCCAGCAGCCAAGATCAGAGGACAGCCTACGAGCAGTACTTC
clone size: NA; V gene: TRBV19; D gene: NA; J gene: TRBJ1-3; CDR3 protein: CASSTAAGFFPGNTIYF; CDR3 DNA: TGTGCCAGTAGTACTGCCGCGGGGTTTTTTCCTGGAAACACCATATATTTT
clone size: few; V gene: TRBV28; D gene: TRBD1; J gene: TRBJ1-2; CDR3 protein: CATAGDRGYGYTF; CDR3 DNA: TGTGCCACCGCCGGGGACAGGGGCTATGGCTACACCTTC
clone size: NA; V gene: TRBV7-8; D gene: TRBD1; J gene: TRBJ1-6; CDR3 protein: CASRGNGDSLNSPLHF; CDR3 DNA: TGTGCCAGCAGGGGGAACGGGGACAGCCTAAATTCACCCCTCCACTTT
clone size: once; V gene: TRBV5-4; D gene: NA; J gene: TRBJ1-2; CDR3 protein: CASSGRTGNYGYTF; CDR3 DNA: TGTGCCAGCAGCGGTCGGACGGGAAACTATGGCTACACCTTC
clone size: NA; V gene: TRBV10-3; D gene: TRBD2; J gene: TRBJ2-1; CDR3 protein: CAISESATSGGARGEQFF; CDR3 DNA: TGTGCCATCAGTGAGTCCGCGACTAGCGGGGGGGCCCGGGGTGAGCAGTTCTTC
clone size: few; V gene: TRBV3-1/TRBV3-2; D gene: TRBD1; J gene: TRBJ1-2; CDR3 protein: CASSLDRAYGYTF; CDR3 DNA: TGTGCCAGCAGCCTGGACAGGGCCTATGGCTACACCTTC
clone size: NA; V gene: TRBV23-1; D gene: TRBD1; J gene: TRBJ2-7; CDR3 protein: CASSQSTGGYEQYF; CDR3 DNA: TGCGCCAGCAGTCAATCCACAGGGGGCTACGAGCAGTACTTC
clone size: NA; V gene: TRBV6-5; D gene: TRBD2; J gene: TRBJ2-3; CDR3 protein: CASREFSGSPDTQYF; CDR3 DNA: TGTGCCAGCAGGGAGTTTAGCGGGAGTCCAGATACGCAGTATTTT
clone size: NA; V gene: TRBV10-3; D gene: NA; J gene: TRBJ1-2; CDR3 protein: CAITSTDNYGYTF; CDR3 DNA: TGTGCCATCACCTCGACAGATAACTATGGCTACACCTTC
clone size: NA; V gene: TRBV28; D gene: NA; J gene: TRBJ1-3; CDR3 protein: CASSRGRGSGNTIYF; CDR3 DNA: TGTGCCAGCAGTCGGGGGCGGGGGTCTGGAAACACCATATATTTT
clone size: NA; V gene: TRBV6-5; D gene: TRBD1; J gene: TRBJ1-6; CDR3 protein: CASTRDSLNSPLHF; CDR3 DNA: TGTGCCAGCACAAGGGACAGTTTAAATTCACCCCTCCACTTT
clone size: NA; V gene: TRBV28; D gene: NA; J gene: TRBJ1-2; CDR3 protein: CASRSPGNYGYTF; CDR3 DNA: TGTGCCAGCAGATCCCCGGGAAACTATGGCTACACCTTC
clone size: NA; V gene: TRBV29-1; D gene: NA; J gene: TRBJ1-2; CDR3 protein: CSVEFSTYGYTF; CDR3 DNA: TGCAGCGTTGAGTTCAGTACCTATGGCTACACCTTC
clone size: NA; V gene: TRBV3-1/TRBV3-2; D gene: NA; J gene: TRBJ1-1; CDR3 protein: CASSQVGSMNTEAFF; CDR3 DNA: TGTGCCAGCAGCCAAGTCGGGTCCATGAACACTGAAGCTTTCTTT
clone size: NA; V gene: TRBV3-1/TRBV3-2; D gene: NA; J gene: TRBJ1-3; CDR3 protein: CASRSTGEGGTIYF; CDR3 DNA: TGTGCCAGCAGGTCGACAGGAGAAGGGGGCACCATATATTTT
clone size: NA; V gene: TRBV10-3; D gene: NA; J gene: TRBJ1-3; CDR3 protein: CAITPEKSSGNTIYF; CDR3 DNA: TGTGCCATCACTCCCGAAAAGAGCTCTGGAAACACCATATATTTT
clone size: NA; V gene: TRBV5-6; D gene: TRBD1; J gene: TRBJ1-1; CDR3 protein: CASSFRPGGTEAFF; CDR3 DNA: TGTGCCAGCAGCTTTAGGCCAGGGGGCACTGAAGCTTTCTTT
clone size: NA; V gene: TRBV7-9; D gene: NA; J gene: TRBJ2-2; CDR3 protein: CASSFDGDTGELFF; CDR3 DNA: TGTGCCAGCAGCTTTGACGGGGACACCGGGGAGCTGTTTTTT
clone size: NA; V gene: TRBV5-1; D gene: TRBD1; J gene: TRBJ2-1; CDR3 protein: CASRSGQGAYNEQFF; CDR3 DNA: TGCGCCAGCAGATCGGGACAGGGGGCCTACAATGAGCAGTTCTTC
clone size: NA; V gene: TRBV28; D gene: TRBD1; J gene: TRBJ1-6; CDR3 protein: CASSFTGVSNSPLHF; CDR3 DNA: TGTGCCAGCAGTTTCACAGGGGTTTCTAATTCACCCCTCCACTTT
clone size: NA; V gene: TRBV6-4; D gene: TRBD1; J gene: TRBJ1-1; CDR3 protein: CASSPGGQNTEAFF; CDR3 DNA: TGTGCCAGCAGCCCAGGGGGCCAGAACACTGAAGCTTTCTTT
clone size: NA; V gene: TRBV7-2; D gene: TRBD2; J gene: TRBJ2-3; CDR3 protein: CASSSGLAGGTHTDTQYF; CDR3 DNA: TGTGCCAGCAGCTCGGGACTAGCGGGAGGTACACACACAGATACGCAGTATTTT
clone size: NA; V gene: TRBV7-9; D gene: TRBD1; J gene: TRBJ1-5; CDR3 protein: CASSWDRYQPQHF; CDR3 DNA: TGTGCCAGCAGCTGGGACAGGTATCAGCCCCAGCATTTT
clone size: NA; V gene: TRBV29-1; D gene: TRBD2; J gene: TRBJ2-5; CDR3 protein: CSARRTSGGQETQYF; CDR3 DNA: TGCAGCGCTAGAAGGACTAGCGGAGGGCAAGAGACCCAGTACTTC
clone size: NA; V gene: TRBV5-1; D gene: TRBD2; J gene: TRBJ2-2; CDR3 protein: CASSPENGGADTGELFF; CDR3 DNA: TGCGCCAGCAGCCCAGAAAACGGGGGGGCAGACACCGGGGAGCTGTTTTTT
clone size: NA; V gene: TRBV2; D gene: TRBD1; J gene: TRBJ1-1; CDR3 protein: CASSEQGQGGGTEAFF; CDR3 DNA: TGTGCCAGCAGTGAACAGGGACAGGGTGGGGGGACTGAAGCTTTCTTT
clone size: once; V gene: TRBV18; D gene: TRBD1; J gene: TRBJ1-4; CDR3 protein: CASSPRQGGEKLFF; CDR3 DNA: TGTGCCAGCTCCCCCAGACAGGGTGGAGAAAAACTGTTTTTT
clone size: NA; V gene: TRBV7-2; D gene: NA; J gene: TRBJ1-5; CDR3 protein: CASSLQGTGQPQHF; CDR3 DNA: TGTGCCAGCAGCTTACAGGGAACAGGTCAGCCCCAGCATTTT
clone size: NA; V gene: TRBV6-5; D gene: TRBD2; J gene: TRBJ2-3; CDR3 protein: CASRLAGSTDTQYF; CDR3 DNA: TGTGCCAGCAGACTAGCGGGGAGCACAGATACGCAGTATTTT
clone size: few; V gene: TRBV6-5; D gene: NA; J gene: TRBJ2-7; CDR3 protein: CASRNRQPSYEQYF; CDR3 DNA: TGTGCCAGCAGGAACAGACAACCCTCCTACGAGCAGTACTTC
clone size: NA; V gene: TRBV19; D gene: NA; J gene: TRBJ2-5; CDR3 protein: CASSTGEKTQYF; CDR3 DNA: TGTGCCAGTAGTACAGGGGAAAAGACCCAGTACTTC
clone size: once; V gene: TRBV11-2; D gene: TRBD2; J gene: TRBJ2-5; CDR3 protein: CASSPGGKSWAQYF; CDR3 DNA: TGTGCCAGCAGCCCCGGGGGGAAGAGTTGGGCCCAGTACTTC
clone size: NA; V gene: TRBV10-1; D gene: TRBD2; J gene: TRBJ2-1; CDR3 protein: CASSDGGGYYNEQFF; CDR3 DNA: TGCGCCAGCAGTGATGGCGGGGGTTATTACAATGAGCAGTTCTTC
clone size: NA; V gene: TRBV5-1; D gene: TRBD1; J gene: TRBJ2-1; CDR3 protein: CASSAGQGSYNEQFF; CDR3 DNA: TGCGCCAGCAGCGCCGGACAGGGCTCCTACAATGAGCAGTTCTTC
clone size: NA; V gene: TRBV18; D gene: TRBD1; J gene: TRBJ1-5; CDR3 protein: CASSPGQGGNQPQHF; CDR3 DNA: TGTGCCAGCTCACCGGGACAGGGGGGCAATCAGCCCCAGCATTTT
clone size: NA; V gene: TRBV4-1; D gene: TRBD1; J gene: TRBJ1-2; CDR3 protein: CASSLGTGGDGYTF; CDR3 DNA: TGCGCCAGCAGCCTCGGGACAGGGGGGGATGGCTACACCTTC
clone size: once; V gene: TRBV19; D gene: TRBD1; J gene: TRBJ2-2; CDR3 protein: CASSIDAIRGTGSTGELFF; CDR3 DNA: TGTGCCAGTAGTATAGACGCTATCCGGGGGACAGGAAGCACCGGGGAGCTGTTTTTT
clone size: NA; V gene: TRBV12-3/TRBV12-4; D gene: NA; J gene: TRBJ1-5; CDR3 protein: CASSLLRNQPQHF; CDR3 DNA: TGTGCCAGCAGTTTATTGCGGAATCAGCCCCAGCATTTT
clone size: NA; V gene: TRBV6-2/TRBV6-3; D gene: TRBD2; J gene: TRBJ2-1; CDR3 protein: CASSMSGSVYNEQFF; CDR3 DNA: TGTGCCAGCAGCATGAGCGGGAGTGTATACAATGAGCAGTTCTTC
clone size: NA; V gene: TRBV6-5; D gene: NA; J gene: TRBJ2-4; CDR3 protein: CASRGLAKNIQYF; CDR3 DNA: TGTGCCAGCAGGGGGCTAGCCAAAAACATTCAGTACTTC
clone size: NA; V gene: TRBV5-6; D gene: TRBD2; J gene: TRBJ2-1; CDR3 protein: CASSSSGRADNEQFF; CDR3 DNA: TGTGCCAGCAGCTCTAGCGGGAGGGCCGACAATGAGCAGTTCTTC
clone size: NA; V gene: TRBV6-5; D gene: NA; J gene: TRBJ1-3; CDR3 protein: CASSYPGSSGNTIYF; CDR3 DNA: TGTGCCAGCAGTTACCCCGGGAGCTCTGGAAACACCATATATTTT